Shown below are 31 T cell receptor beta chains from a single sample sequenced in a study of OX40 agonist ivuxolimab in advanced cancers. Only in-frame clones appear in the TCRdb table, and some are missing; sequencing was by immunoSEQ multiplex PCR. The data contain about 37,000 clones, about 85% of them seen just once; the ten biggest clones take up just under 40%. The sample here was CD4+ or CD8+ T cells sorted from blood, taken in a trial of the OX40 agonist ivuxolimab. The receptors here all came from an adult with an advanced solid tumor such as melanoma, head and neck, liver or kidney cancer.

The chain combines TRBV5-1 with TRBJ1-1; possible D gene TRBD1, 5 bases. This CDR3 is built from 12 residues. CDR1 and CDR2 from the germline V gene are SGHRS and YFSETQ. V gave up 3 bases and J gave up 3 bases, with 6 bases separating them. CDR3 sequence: CASSSRDTEAFF. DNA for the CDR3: TGCGCCAGCAGCTCCAGGGACACTGAAGCTTTCTTT.

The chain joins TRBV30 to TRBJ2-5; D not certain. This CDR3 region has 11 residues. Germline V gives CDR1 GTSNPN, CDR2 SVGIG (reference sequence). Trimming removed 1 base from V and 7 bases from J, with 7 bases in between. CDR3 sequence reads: CAWSAWGTQYF. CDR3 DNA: TGTGCCTGGAGTGCGTGGGGGACCCAGTACTTC.

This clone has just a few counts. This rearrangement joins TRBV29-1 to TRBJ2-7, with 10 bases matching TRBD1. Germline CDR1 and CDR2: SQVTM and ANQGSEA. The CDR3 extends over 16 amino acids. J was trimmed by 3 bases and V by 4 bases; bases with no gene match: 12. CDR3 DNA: TGCAGCGTTGTTGTTTGGGACAGGGGCCTGCACTACGAGCAGTACTTC. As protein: CSVVVWDRGLHYEQYF.

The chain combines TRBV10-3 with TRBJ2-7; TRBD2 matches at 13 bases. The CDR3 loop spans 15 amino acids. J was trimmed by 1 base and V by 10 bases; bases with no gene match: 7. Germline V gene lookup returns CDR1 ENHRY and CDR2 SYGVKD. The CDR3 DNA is TGTGCCAGCATGGGACTAGCGGGAATATCCTACGAGCAGTACTTC. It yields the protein CASMGLAGISYEQYF.

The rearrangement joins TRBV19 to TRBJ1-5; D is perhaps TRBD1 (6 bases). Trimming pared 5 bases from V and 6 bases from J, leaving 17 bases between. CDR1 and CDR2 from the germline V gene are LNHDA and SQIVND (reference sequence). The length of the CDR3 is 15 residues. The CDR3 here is CASSSTGRAGQPQHF. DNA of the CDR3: TGTGCCAGTAGTTCGACAGGCAGAGCAGGTCAGCCCCAGCATTTT.

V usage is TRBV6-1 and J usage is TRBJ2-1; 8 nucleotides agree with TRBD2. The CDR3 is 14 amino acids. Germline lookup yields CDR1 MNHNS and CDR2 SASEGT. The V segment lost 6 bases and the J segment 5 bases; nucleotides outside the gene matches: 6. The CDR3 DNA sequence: TGTGCCAGCAGCAAGCGGGAGTGGCACAATGAGCAGTTCTTC. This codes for CASSKREWHNEQFF.

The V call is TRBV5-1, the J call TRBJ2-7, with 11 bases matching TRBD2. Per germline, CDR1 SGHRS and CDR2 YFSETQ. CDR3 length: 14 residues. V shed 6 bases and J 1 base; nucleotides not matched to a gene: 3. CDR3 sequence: CASTGTSGSYEQYF. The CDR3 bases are TGCGCCAGCACCGGGACTAGCGGATCCTACGAGCAGTACTTC.

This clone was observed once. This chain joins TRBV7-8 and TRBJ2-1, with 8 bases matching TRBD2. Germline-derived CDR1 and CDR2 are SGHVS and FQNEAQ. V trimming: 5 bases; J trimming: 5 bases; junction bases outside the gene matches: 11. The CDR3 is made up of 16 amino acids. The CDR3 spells CASSPRVLAENNEQFF. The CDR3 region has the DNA TGTGCCAGCAGCCCTAGAGTACTAGCGGAGAACAATGAGCAGTTCTTC.

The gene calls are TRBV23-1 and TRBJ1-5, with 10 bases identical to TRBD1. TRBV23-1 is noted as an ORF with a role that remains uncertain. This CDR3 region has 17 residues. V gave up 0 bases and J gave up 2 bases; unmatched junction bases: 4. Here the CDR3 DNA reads TGCGCCAGCAGTCAATCCGGGACAGGGGAAGGCAATCAGCCCCAGCATTTT. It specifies CASSQSGTGEGNQPQHF.

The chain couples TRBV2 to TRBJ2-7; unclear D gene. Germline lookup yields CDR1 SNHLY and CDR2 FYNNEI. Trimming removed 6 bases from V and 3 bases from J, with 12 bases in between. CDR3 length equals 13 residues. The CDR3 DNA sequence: TGTGCCAGCAGCGCGAGCCTCGGCTACGAGCAGTACTTC. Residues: CASSASLGYEQYF.

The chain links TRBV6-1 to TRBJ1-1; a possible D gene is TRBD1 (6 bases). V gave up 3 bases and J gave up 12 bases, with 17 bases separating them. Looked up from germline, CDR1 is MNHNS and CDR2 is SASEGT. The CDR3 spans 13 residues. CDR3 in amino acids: CASSDWRGRGTFF. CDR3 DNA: TGTGCCAGCAGTGATTGGAGGGGGAGAGGAACTTTCTTT.

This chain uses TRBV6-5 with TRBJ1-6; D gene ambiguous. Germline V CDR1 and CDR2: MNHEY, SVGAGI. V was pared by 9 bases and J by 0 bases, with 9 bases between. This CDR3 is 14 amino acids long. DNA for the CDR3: TGTGCCAGGCACCGGAGCTCCTATAATTCACCCCTCCACTTT. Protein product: CARHRSSYNSPLHF.

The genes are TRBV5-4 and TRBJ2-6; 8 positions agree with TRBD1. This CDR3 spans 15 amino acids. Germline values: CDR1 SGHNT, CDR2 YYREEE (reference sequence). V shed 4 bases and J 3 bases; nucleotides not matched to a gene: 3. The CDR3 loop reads CASSGDRGGANVLTF. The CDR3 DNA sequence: TGTGCCAGCAGCGGCGACAGGGGTGGGGCCAACGTCCTGACTTTC.

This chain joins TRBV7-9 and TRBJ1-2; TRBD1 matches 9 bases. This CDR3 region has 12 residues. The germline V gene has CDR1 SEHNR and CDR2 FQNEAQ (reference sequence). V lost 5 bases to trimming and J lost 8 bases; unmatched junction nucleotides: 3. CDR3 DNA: TGTGCCAGCAGCCGGGACAGGGAAGGCTACACCTTC. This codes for CASSRDREGYTF.

CDR3 sequence reads: CASSPSQGYYGYTF. The CDR3 region has the DNA TGTGCCAGCAGTCCGTCACAGGGGTACTATGGCTACACCTTC. J is TRBJ1-2 and V is TRBV28, with 7 bases aligning to TRBD1. Trimming removed 5 bases from V and 3 bases from J; junction bases left unmatched: 6. This CDR3 spans 14 amino acids. The germline V gene has CDR1 MDHEN and CDR2 SYDVKM.

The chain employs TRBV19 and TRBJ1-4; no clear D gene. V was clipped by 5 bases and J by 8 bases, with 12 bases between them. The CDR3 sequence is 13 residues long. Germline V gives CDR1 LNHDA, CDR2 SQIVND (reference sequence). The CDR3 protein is CASSVTFWEKLFF. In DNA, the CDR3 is TGTGCCAGTAGTGTCACCTTTTGGGAAAAACTGTTTTTT.

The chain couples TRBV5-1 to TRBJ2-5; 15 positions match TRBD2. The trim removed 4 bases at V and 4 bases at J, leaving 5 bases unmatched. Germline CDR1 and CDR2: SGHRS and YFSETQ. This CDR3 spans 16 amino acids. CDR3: CASSGLAGGTLETQYF. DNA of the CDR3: TGCGCCAGCAGCGGACTAGCGGGAGGGACTTTAGAGACCCAGTACTTC.

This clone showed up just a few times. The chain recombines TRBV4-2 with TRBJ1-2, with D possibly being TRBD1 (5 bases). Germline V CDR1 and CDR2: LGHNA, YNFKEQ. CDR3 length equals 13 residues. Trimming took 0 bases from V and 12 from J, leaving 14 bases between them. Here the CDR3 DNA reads TGTGCCAGCAGCCAAGAGGAGGGGACCGGCGACACCTTC. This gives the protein CASSQEEGTGDTF.

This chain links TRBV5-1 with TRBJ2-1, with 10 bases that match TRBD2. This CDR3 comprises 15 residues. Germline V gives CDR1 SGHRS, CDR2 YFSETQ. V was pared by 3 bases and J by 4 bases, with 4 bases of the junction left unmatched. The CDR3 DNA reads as TGCGCCAGCAGCTCCCTTAGCGGGGGGTACAATGAGCAGTTCTTC. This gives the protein CASSSLSGGYNEQFF.

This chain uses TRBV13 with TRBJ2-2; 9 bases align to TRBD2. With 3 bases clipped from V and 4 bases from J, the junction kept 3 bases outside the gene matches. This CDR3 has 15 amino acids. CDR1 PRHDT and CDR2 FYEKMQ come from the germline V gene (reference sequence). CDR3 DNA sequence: TGTGCCAGCAGCTTTGGCGGGGGGGGCACCGGGGAGCTGTTTTTT. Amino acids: CASSFGGGGTGELFF.

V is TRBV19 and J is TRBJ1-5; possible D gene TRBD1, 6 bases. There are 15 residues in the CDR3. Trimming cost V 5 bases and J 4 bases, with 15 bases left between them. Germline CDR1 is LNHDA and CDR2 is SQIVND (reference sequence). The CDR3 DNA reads TGTGCCAGTAGTGCCCTCGGGGACATTAATCAGCCCCAGCATTTT. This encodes CASSALGDINQPQHF.

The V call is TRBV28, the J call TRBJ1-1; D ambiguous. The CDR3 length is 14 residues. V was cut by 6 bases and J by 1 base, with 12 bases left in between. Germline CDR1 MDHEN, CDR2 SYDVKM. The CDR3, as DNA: TGTGCCAGCAGCATCCCCCAGCAGAACACTGAAGCTTTCTTT. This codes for CASSIPQQNTEAFF. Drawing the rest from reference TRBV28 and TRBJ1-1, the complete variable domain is DVKVTQSSRYLVKRTGEKVFLECVQDMDHENMFWYRQDPGLGLRLIYFSYDVKMKEKGDIPEGYSVSREKKERFSLILESASTNQTSMYLCASSIPQQNTEAFFGQGTRLTVV.

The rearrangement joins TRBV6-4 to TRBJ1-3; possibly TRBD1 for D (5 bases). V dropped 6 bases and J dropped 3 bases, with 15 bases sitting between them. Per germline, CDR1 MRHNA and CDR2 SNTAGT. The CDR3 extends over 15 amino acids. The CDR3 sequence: CASSSTGLRGNTIYF. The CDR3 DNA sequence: TGTGCCAGCAGCTCGACGGGACTCCGTGGAAACACCATATATTTT.

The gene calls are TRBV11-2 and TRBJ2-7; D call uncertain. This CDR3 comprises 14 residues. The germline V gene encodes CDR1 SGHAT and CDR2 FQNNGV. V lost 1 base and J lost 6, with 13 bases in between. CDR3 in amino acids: CASSLGNGPIEQYF. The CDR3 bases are TGTGCCAGCAGCTTAGGGAACGGTCCGATCGAGCAGTACTTC.

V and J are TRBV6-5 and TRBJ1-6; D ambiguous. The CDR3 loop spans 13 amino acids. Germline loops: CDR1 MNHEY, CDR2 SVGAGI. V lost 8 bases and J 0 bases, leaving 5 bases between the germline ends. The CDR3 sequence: CASRSSYNSPLHF. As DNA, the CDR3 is TGTGCCAGCCGAAGCTCCTATAATTCACCCCTCCACTTT.

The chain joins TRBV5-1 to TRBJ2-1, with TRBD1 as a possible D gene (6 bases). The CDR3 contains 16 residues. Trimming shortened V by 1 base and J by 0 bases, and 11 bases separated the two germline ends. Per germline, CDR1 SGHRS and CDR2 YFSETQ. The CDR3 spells CASSLRQAISYNEQFF. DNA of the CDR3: TGCGCCAGCAGCTTGCGACAGGCCATCTCCTACAATGAGCAGTTCTTC.

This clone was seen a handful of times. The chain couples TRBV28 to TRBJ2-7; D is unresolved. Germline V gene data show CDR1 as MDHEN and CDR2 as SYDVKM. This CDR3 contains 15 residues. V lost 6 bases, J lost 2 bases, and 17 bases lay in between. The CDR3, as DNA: TGTGCCAGCAGGGCTGGTTCTAGTGGAACCTACGAGCAGTACTTC. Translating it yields CASRAGSSGTYEQYF. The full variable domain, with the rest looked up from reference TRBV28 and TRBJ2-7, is DVKVTQSSRYLVKRTGEKVFLECVQDMDHENMFWYRQDPGLGLRLIYFSYDVKMKEKGDIPEGYSVSREKKERFSLILESASTNQTSMYLCASRAGSSGTYEQYFGPGTRLTVT.

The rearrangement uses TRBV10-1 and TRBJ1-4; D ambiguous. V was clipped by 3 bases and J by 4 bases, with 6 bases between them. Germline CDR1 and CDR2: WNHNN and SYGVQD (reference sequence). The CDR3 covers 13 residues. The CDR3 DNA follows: TGCGCCAGCAGTGACGGGATTAATGAAAAACTGTTTTTT. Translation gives CASSDGINEKLFF.

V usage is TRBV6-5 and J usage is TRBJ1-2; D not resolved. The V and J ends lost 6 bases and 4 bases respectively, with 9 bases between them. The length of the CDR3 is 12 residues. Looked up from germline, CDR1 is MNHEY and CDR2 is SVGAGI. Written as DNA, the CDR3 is TGTGCCAGCAGCCAGGTGGGCTATGGCTACACCTTC. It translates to CASSQVGYGYTF.

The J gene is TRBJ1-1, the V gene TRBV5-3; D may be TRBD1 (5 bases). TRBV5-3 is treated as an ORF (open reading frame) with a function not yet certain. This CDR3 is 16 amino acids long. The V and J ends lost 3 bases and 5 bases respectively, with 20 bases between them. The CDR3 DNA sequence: TGTGCCAGAAGCTCGGAGACAGAGGCTATAGTGACTGAAGCTTTCTTT. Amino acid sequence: CARSSETEAIVTEAFF.

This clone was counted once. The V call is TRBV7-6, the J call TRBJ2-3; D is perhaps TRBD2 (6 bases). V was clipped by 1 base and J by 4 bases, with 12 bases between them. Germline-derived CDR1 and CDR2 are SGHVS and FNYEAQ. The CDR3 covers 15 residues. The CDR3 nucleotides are TGTGCCAGCAGCTTAGGTTTAGCGGTCCCAGATACGCAGTATTTT. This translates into CASSLGLAVPDTQYF.